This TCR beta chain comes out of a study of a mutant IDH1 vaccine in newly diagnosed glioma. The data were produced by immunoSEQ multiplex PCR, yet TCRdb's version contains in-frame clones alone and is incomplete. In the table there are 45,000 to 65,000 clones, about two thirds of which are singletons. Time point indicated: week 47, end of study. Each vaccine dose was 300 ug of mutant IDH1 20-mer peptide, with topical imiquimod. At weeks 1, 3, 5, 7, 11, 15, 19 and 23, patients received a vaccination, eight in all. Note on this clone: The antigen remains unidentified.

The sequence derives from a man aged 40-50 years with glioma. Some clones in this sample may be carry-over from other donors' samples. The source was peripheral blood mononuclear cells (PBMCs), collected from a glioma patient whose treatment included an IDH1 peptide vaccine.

DNA for the CDR3: TGCGCCAGCAGTGGGGGACAGGGGAATCAGCCCCAGCATTTT. Translation gives CASSGGQGNQPQHF. The chain uses TRBV10-1 and TRBJ1-5; 10 nucleotides align to TRBD1. This CDR3 spans 14 amino acids. Trimming cost V 4 bases and J 4 bases; bases outside gene matches: 1. In germline, CDR1 is WNHNN, CDR2 SYGVQD (reference sequence).